The 24 T cell receptor beta chains given below trace back to one sample, sequenced in a study of blood T cells in healthy people across ages. Primed by a sample-barcoded 5' primer and a J-beta primer mix, a second PCR proceeded for 7 to 11 cycles. TCRdb redid the calling of the 5' RACE reads with MiXCR, one entry per CDR3 protein. The sample records roughly 1,000,000 distinct CDR3 sequences, approximately 25% being singletons. Another study also made use of these data, one on T cells of mothers and their children.

The sequenced sample was blood. The receptors derive from a girl aged 2-10 years in good health.

The chain recombines TRBV6-5 with TRBJ1-4, with D possibly TRBD1 on 5 matching bases. Trimming stripped 7 bases from V and 3 bases from J, with 12 bases between. CDR3 length equals 14 residues. Germline V gene lookup returns CDR1 MNHEY and CDR2 SVGAGI. The CDR3 sequence: CASTPGRPNEKLFF. The CDR3 coding sequence is TGTGCCAGCACCCCGGGACGGCCTAATGAAAAACTGTTTTTT.

The chain links TRBV7-9 to TRBJ2-5, with 9 bases fitting TRBD1. CDR1 SEHNR and CDR2 FQNEAQ come from the germline V gene (reference sequence). Germline trimming cut 3 bases from V and 5 bases from J; bases unmatched to any gene: 10. The length of the CDR3 is 16 residues. The DNA for the CDR3 is TGTGCCAGCAGCTTCCCTAGGACAGGGGAGCTCGAGACCCAGTACTTC. Encoded protein: CASSFPRTGELETQYF.

In its sample, this clonotype was seen a few times. The V gene is TRBV12-3 or TRBV12-4, the J gene TRBJ2-7; D remains unclear. V dropped 7 bases and J dropped 6 bases, with 10 bases sitting between them. The CDR3 is 11 amino acids. The CDR3 reads CASNFGGEQYF. The CDR3 DNA sequence: TGTGCCAGCAATTTCGGCGGCGAGCAGTACTTC.

In the case of this clonotype: The CDR3 ends on some other residue instead of the conserved phenylalanine or tryptophan, so this is likely a read error. The V call is TRBV29-1, the J call TRBJ2-7, with 15 nucleotides matching TRBD2. Germline-derived CDR1 and CDR2 are SQVTM and ANQGSEA. The CDR3 runs to 18 residues. V shed 6 bases, J shed 3 bases, and the junction held 15 bases outside the gene matches. The DNA for the CDR3 is TGCAGCGTGACTAGACGGGGACTAGCGGGAGGAAGTGGCTACGAGCAGTACCTC. Translation gives CSVTRRGLAGGSGYEQYL.

J is TRBJ2-1 and V is TRBV20-1; possible D gene TRBD1, 6 bases. Trimming cost V 3 bases and J 8 bases, with 11 bases left between them. Per the germline V gene, CDR1 is DFQATT and CDR2 is SNEGSKA (reference sequence). The CDR3 loop spans 12 amino acids. CDR3 sequence (DNA): TGCAGTGCTAGTACAGGGTTGGATGAGCAGTTCTTC. Amino acids: CSASTGLDEQFF.

The gene calls are TRBV20-1 and TRBJ2-2; TRBD2 aligns across 9 bases. V trimming: 4 bases; J trimming: 5 bases; junction bases outside the gene matches: 8. Germline V gene lookup returns CDR1 DFQATT and CDR2 SNEGSKA (reference sequence). The CDR3 is made up of 15 amino acids. Here the CDR3 DNA reads TGCAGTGCTACTAGCGGGGACAAGGTTACCGGGGAGCTGTTTTTT. Translating gives CSATSGDKVTGELFF.

The V and J genes are TRBV5-1 and TRBJ1-2; D possibly corresponds to TRBD1 (5 bases). Germline V gene data show CDR1 as SGHRS and CDR2 as YFSETQ. V was pared by 3 bases and J by 7 bases, with 16 bases between. CDR3 size: 14 residues. The CDR3 nucleotides are TGCGCCAGCAGCTCAACCTCCAGGGCTACTGGCTACACCTTC. It encodes CASSSTSRATGYTF.

This clonotype has more than one count but fewer than ten. Here the CDR3 reads CASSVQSHTDTQYF. The DNA of the CDR3 is TGTGCCAGCAGCGTACAATCTCACACAGATACGCAGTATTTT. The rearrangement links TRBV9 to TRBJ2-3, with D hard to call. The CDR3 is made up of 14 amino acids. The V end lost 1 base, the J end lost 2 bases, and 8 bases lay between the germline ends. Germline V gives CDR1 SGDLS, CDR2 YYNGEE. Filled out from reference TRBV9 and TRBJ2-3, the complete variable domain reads DSGVTQTPKHLITATGQRVTLRCSPRSGDLSVYWYQQSLDQGLQFLIQYYNGEERAKGNILERFSAQQFPDLHSELNLSSLELGDSALYFCASSVQSHTDTQYFGPGTRLTVL.

V gene TRBV6-5 combines with J gene TRBJ1-1; D unresolved. Germline-derived CDR1 and CDR2 are MNHEY and SVGAGI. V was cut by 4 bases and J by 1 base, with 13 bases left in between. The CDR3 is made up of 15 amino acids. The CDR3 reads CASSSGPPGNTEAFF. The CDR3 nucleotides are TGTGCCAGCAGTTCCGGACCGCCTGGGAACACTGAAGCTTTCTTT.

The rearrangement uses TRBV7-8 and TRBJ2-3; 10 bases are shared with TRBD2. Per the germline V gene, CDR1 is SGHVS and CDR2 is FQNEAQ. Losses at the gene ends were 1 base for V and 5 bases for J; bases not matched to a gene: 9. The CDR3 totals 17 residues. CDR3: CASSLVSSSGSLDTQYF. In nucleotides, the CDR3 is TGTGCCAGCAGCTTAGTTTCTTCTAGCGGGAGTCTAGATACGCAGTATTTT.

In this sample, this clonotype turned up a few times. This rearrangement joins TRBV6-1 to TRBJ1-4; D gene uncertain. V shed 6 bases and J shed 8 bases, with 16 bases lying between them. CDR1 and CDR2 (germline): MNHNS, SASEGT. The CDR3 consists of 14 residues. The CDR3 nucleotides are TGTGCCAGCAGCACGGGCCCTGAGGGCGAAAAACTGTTTTTT. It translates to CASSTGPEGEKLFF.

This clonotype came up many times. The chain couples TRBV7-3 to TRBJ2-1; possibly TRBD2 for D (6 bases). Trimming pared 5 bases from V and 4 bases from J, leaving 15 bases between. CDR3 length: 15 amino acids. CDR1 and CDR2 from the germline V gene are SGHTA and FQGTGA. The DNA for the CDR3 is TGTGCCAGCAGCGAGCTTGCGGGGCTTTACAATGAGCAGTTCTTC. Its translation: CASSELAGLYNEQFF.

The table lists this clonotype with a few counts. This rearrangement joins TRBV7-9 to TRBJ2-1; 8 bases fit TRBD2. V shed 5 bases and J 2 bases; nucleotides not matched to a gene: 8. This CDR3 has 16 residues. CDR1 is SEHNR and CDR2 is FQNEAQ in the germline V gene (reference sequence). In DNA, the CDR3 is TGTGCCAGCAGCCCAGGGCCAGCGGGGGCCTACAATGAGCAGTTCTTC. This gives the protein CASSPGPAGAYNEQFF.

The rearrangement links TRBV6-1 to TRBJ1-6; possibly TRBD1 for D (5 bases). CDR3 length equals 14 residues. In germline, CDR1 is MNHNS, CDR2 SASEGT. Trimming took off 2 bases at V and 9 bases at J, with 11 bases between the two ends. CDR3 coding DNA: TGTGCCAGCAGTGAATCGGGGGTTGTTTCACCCCTCCACTTT. Translating gives CASSESGVVSPLHF.

The sample holds one count of this clonotype. The chain joins TRBV19 to TRBJ2-5; D gene uncertain. Per the germline V gene, CDR1 is LNHDA and CDR2 is SQIVND (reference sequence). The germline V and J ends were trimmed by 6 bases and 6 bases, with 8 bases remaining between them. The CDR3 is 11 amino acids. The DNA for the CDR3 is TGTGCCAGTAGGTCCGGAAAGACCCAGTACTTC. Amino acid sequence: CASRSGKTQYF.

Details on this clonotype: A much bigger clone sits one base away, suggesting this may be a read error. The chain couples TRBV3-1 to TRBJ1-2; possible D gene TRBD1, 6 bases. Germline CDR1 reads LGHDT; CDR2 reads YNNKEL (reference sequence). The CDR3 sequence is 15 residues long. The CDR3 sequence: CASSPPGQFFYGCTF. CDR3 DNA sequence: TGTGCCAGCAGCCCTCCGGGACAATTCTTTTATGGCTGCACCTTC.

This chain uses TRBV7-9 with TRBJ2-1; maybe TRBD2 (6 bases). With the DNA end fitting TRBJ2-5 better, the J assignment may be wrong. CDR3 length equals 14 residues. Germline CDR1 reads SEHNR; CDR2 reads FQNEAQ (reference sequence). The CDR3 loop reads CATSGLPSQETQYF. CDR3 DNA: TGTGCCACCTCGGGACTCCCATCGCAAGAGACCCAGTACTTC.

The chain employs TRBV3-1 and TRBJ1-6, with D perhaps TRBD1 (5 bases). Germline V gene lookup returns CDR1 LGHDT and CDR2 YNNKEL (reference sequence). V lost 0 bases and J lost 11, with 11 bases in between. The CDR3 has 14 amino acids. In nucleotides, the CDR3 is TGTGCCAGCAGCCAAGAGTGGGGGACGACACCCCTCCACTTT. The encoded protein is CASSQEWGTTPLHF.

The CDR3 protein is CASSPGSEQFF. CDR3 nucleotides: TGTGCCAGCAGCCCCGGAAGTGAGCAGTTCTTC. The genes are TRBV7-3 and TRBJ2-1; D unclear. The CDR3 covers 11 residues. CDR1 is SGHTA, CDR2 FQGTGA, per germline. The V gene lost 5 bases and the J gene lost 9 bases, with 8 bases spanning the gap.

V is TRBV9 and J is TRBJ2-1; D tentatively reads TRBD1 or TRBD2 (5 bases each). The ends were cut back, 2 bases at V and 0 bases at J, with 9 bases in the middle. In germline, CDR1 is SGDLS, CDR2 YYNGEE. The CDR3 extends over 15 amino acids. For the CDR3, the DNA is TGTGCCAGCAGCGTGGGGGATAGCTCCTACAATGAGCAGTTCTTC. Encoded protein: CASSVGDSSYNEQFF.

This clonotype was observed a handful of times. V is TRBV29-1 and J is TRBJ1-2, with no clear D. The CDR3 has 12 residues. V lost 1 base and J 8 bases, leaving 11 bases between the germline ends. Germline CDR1 and CDR2: SQVTM and ANQGSEA. The CDR3 DNA follows: TGCAGCGTTGAAGTAGGTGGGGAAGGCTACACCTTC. As protein: CSVEVGGEGYTF.

A few counts support this clonotype. V and J are TRBV27 and TRBJ2-1; D is undetermined. The CDR3 runs 13 residues. Looked up from germline, CDR1 is MNHEY and CDR2 is SMNVEV (reference sequence). Trimming pared 5 bases from V and 0 bases from J, leaving 5 bases between. This CDR3 reads CASSVNSYNEQFF. CDR3 DNA: TGTGCCAGCAGTGTGAACTCCTACAATGAGCAGTTCTTC.

The chain is built from TRBV6-5 and TRBJ1-1; D is unresolved. Germline V gene lookup returns CDR1 MNHEY and CDR2 SVGAGI. V was trimmed by 0 bases and J by 7 bases, leaving 18 bases between them. CDR3 size: 16 residues. The CDR3, as DNA: TGTGCCAGCAGTTACTCGTCGTTTAAACTGCTTAATGAAGCTTTCTTT. This translates into CASSYSSFKLLNEAFF.

This clonotype was counted a few times. This chain links TRBV9 with TRBJ2-5, with D tentatively TRBD2 (6 bases). This CDR3 comprises 14 residues. The germline V gene has CDR1 SGDLS and CDR2 YYNGEE. Deletions cut 0 bases from V and 5 bases from J, with 11 bases between. For the CDR3, the DNA is TGTGCCAGCAGCGTAGGGGACTTCGCTGAGACCCAGTACTTC. Its protein is CASSVGDFAETQYF.